This entry is about one T cell receptor (beta chain). The entry originates in a study of shared clonotypes between healthy human individuals. With V trimmed by 5 bases and J by 3 bases, 18 bases remained unmatched. The CDR3 loop spans 18 amino acids. Per germline, CDR1 MNHEY and CDR2 SMNVEV (reference sequence). Sequencing used immunoSEQ multiplex PCR; TCRdb keeps in-frame clones, though not all of them. The repertoire holds fewer than 200,000 clones, with roughly 93% as singletons. This chain uses TRBV27 with TRBJ2-7, with 8 bases that match TRBD1. The sample was naive CD4+ T cells sorted from blood. Subset defined: CD45RA+ positively selected. The origin of this receptor is a young woman in good health. The CDR3 region is CASSPRGTGTPFGYEQYF. Written as DNA, the CDR3 is TGTGCCAGCAGTCCTCGGGGGACAGGCACACCCTTTGGCTACGAGCAGTACTTC.